This T cell receptor (beta chain) was sequenced in a study of blood T cell repertoires in COVID-19. Whole-study context: Nucleic acid was either cDNA or gDNA, and it came from T cells, B-cell-depleted T cells, or PBMCs.

This clone appeared a single time. Authors' analysis steps: Amplified reference gene primers provided the basis for estimating nucleated cell counts. Here immunoSEQ multiplex PCR was the method, and the copy in TCRdb shows in-frame clones only, minus some. V, J and clone size reflect that table, while D and trimming were determined from the DNA. The data hold 95,000 to 150,000 clones, with roughly four fifths observed a single time. The germline gives CDR1 SEHNR, CDR2 FQNEAQ (reference sequence). The V gene end was trimmed by 5 bases and the J gene end by 0 bases; junction bases not matched to a gene: 7. The CDR3 length is 17 residues.

V and J are TRBV7-9 and TRBJ2-5, with 12 nucleotides matching TRBD2. This TCR came from a woman aged 70-85 years with acute or convalescent COVID-19. The specimen was peripheral blood. CDR3 coding DNA: TGTGCCAGCAGCCGCGGACTAGCGGGGACGTACCAAGAGACCCAGTACTTC. Protein sequence: CASSRGLAGTYQETQYF.